Shown below are 25 T cell receptor beta chains from a single sample sequenced in a study of follicular helper T cells after annual influenza vaccination. Time point denoted: 2014-2015 season, pre-vaccination. Assay used: immunoSEQ multiplex PCR; TCRdb lists only in-frame clones, some missing. Here the sample spans 26,000 or so clones, around 80% being singletons. Source: CXCR5+ CD38- circulating T follicular helper cells from blood, taken on the day of influenza vaccination. The subset was: circulating Tfh, non-naive CD4+CXCR5+PD-1+ (ICOS+CD38+ or ICOS-CD38-). Every receptor here comes from an adult who received the influenza vaccine.

The chain employs TRBV6-1 and TRBJ1-5; perhaps TRBD1 as D (5 bases). Trimming took off 6 bases at V and 2 bases at J, with 11 bases between the two ends. Germline V gene sequence: CDR1 MNHNS, CDR2 SASEGT. This CDR3 is 14 amino acids long. Written as DNA, the CDR3 is TGTGCCAGCAGCCAAGCGGGGGGCAATCAGCCCCAGCATTTT. It codes for CASSQAGGNQPQHF.

The chain is built from TRBV9 and TRBJ2-7; TRBD1 agrees at 9 bases. This CDR3 has 19 amino acids. Germline CDR1 is SGDLS and CDR2 is YYNGEE. After removal of 0 bases from V and 0 bases from J, the junction contained 13 bases not matched to a gene. CDR3 in amino acids: CASSVGPDRGLLSSYEQYF. The CDR3 nucleotides read TGTGCCAGCAGCGTAGGCCCGGACAGGGGCTTACTAAGCTCCTACGAGCAGTACTTC.

The V call is TRBV10-3, the J call TRBJ2-1, with D perhaps matching TRBD2 (5 bases). The CDR3 is made up of 12 amino acids. CDR1 is ENHRY, CDR2 SYGVKD, per germline. V was cut by 10 bases and J by 7 bases, with 14 bases left in between. The CDR3 region is CATLDWPNEQFF. The CDR3, as DNA: TGTGCCACCCTGGACTGGCCGAATGAGCAGTTCTTC.

V gene TRBV5-6 combines with J gene TRBJ2-3, with 9 bases matching TRBD2. The CDR3 spans 15 residues. V was clipped by 2 bases and J by 2 bases; unmatched bases: 3. Germline V gene sequence: CDR1 SGHDT, CDR2 YYEEEE. CDR3 protein: CASSFPSGDTDTQYF. As DNA, the CDR3 is TGTGCCAGCAGCTTCCCTAGCGGGGACACAGATACGCAGTATTTT.

V usage is TRBV9 and J usage is TRBJ1-5; D unclear. The CDR3 runs 15 residues. Germline values: CDR1 SGDLS, CDR2 YYNGEE. The V and J ends lost 0 bases and 3 bases respectively, with 10 bases between them. CDR3 in DNA: TGTGCCAGCAGCGTAGTTTGGGCTCCCAATCAGCCCCAGCATTTT. This codes for CASSVVWAPNQPQHF.

This chain uses TRBV18 with TRBJ1-2, with D unclear. This CDR3 has 15 amino acids. Germline loops: CDR1 KGHSH, CDR2 LQKENI. Trimming shortened V by 3 bases and J by 0 bases, and 11 bases separated the two germline ends. The CDR3 is CASSPLNSSNYGYTF. CDR3 sequence (DNA): TGTGCCAGCTCACCGTTGAACAGTTCTAACTATGGCTACACCTTC.

This clone is a singleton in its sample. V gene TRBV28 combines with J gene TRBJ2-2; D is perhaps TRBD1 (5 bases). V was trimmed by 6 bases and J by 1 base, leaving 12 bases between them. The CDR3 runs 15 residues. Germline V lookup: CDR1 MDHEN, CDR2 SYDVKM. The CDR3 bases are TGTGCCAGCAGACCCTCTAGGGGGAACACCGGGGAGCTGTTTTTT. Amino acids: CASRPSRGNTGELFF.

Only a few counts were recorded for this clone. The rearrangement joins TRBV10-1 to TRBJ1-5, with D perhaps matching TRBD1 (5 bases). There are 15 residues in the CDR3. Germline values: CDR1 WNHNN, CDR2 SYGVQD (reference sequence). Trimming took off 8 bases at V and 0 bases at J, with 14 bases between the two ends. For the CDR3, the DNA is TGCGCCAGCGGGAGGGACGGCAATAGCAATCAGCCCCAGCATTTT. It translates to CASGRDGNSNQPQHF.

The chain joins TRBV27 to TRBJ1-6; TRBD1 agrees at 7 bases. Germline V lookup: CDR1 MNHEY, CDR2 SMNVEV (reference sequence). After removal of 7 bases from V and 6 bases from J, the junction contained 12 bases not matched to a gene. There are 16 residues in the CDR3. The CDR3 here is CASTRRGQQGNSPLHF. In DNA, the CDR3 is TGTGCCAGCACCCGCAGGGGACAGCAGGGTAATTCACCCCTCCACTTT.

V usage is TRBV5-1 and J usage is TRBJ2-3, with TRBD1 identical over 8 bases. This CDR3 has 15 residues. Germline V gene lookup returns CDR1 SGHRS and CDR2 YFSETQ. V lost 3 bases to trimming and J lost 2 bases; unmatched junction nucleotides: 5. The CDR3 is CASSSGDRNTDTQYF. The CDR3 DNA reads TGCGCCAGCAGCTCGGGGGACAGGAACACAGATACGCAGTATTTT.

The J gene is TRBJ2-1, the V gene TRBV7-2, with 12 bases aligning to TRBD2. The germline V gene has CDR1 SGHTA and CDR2 FQGNSA. J lost 9 bases, V lost 1 base, and 4 bases had no gene match. This CDR3 has 15 amino acids. CDR3 loop: CASSLEATSGSEQFF. The CDR3 DNA reads TGTGCCAGCAGCTTAGAGGCGACTAGCGGGAGTGAGCAGTTCTTC.

The J gene is TRBJ2-3, the V gene TRBV7-2; TRBD2 matches at 12 bases. In germline, CDR1 is SGHTA, CDR2 FQGNSA. This CDR3 is 15 amino acids long. Trimming cost V 5 bases and J 8 bases; bases outside gene matches: 8. CDR3 region: CASSIRLAGEGTQYF. The CDR3 DNA reads TGTGCCAGCAGCATCCGACTAGCGGGGGAAGGTACGCAGTATTTT.

In this sample, this clone turned up once. V is TRBV20-1 and J is TRBJ2-5; a possible D gene is TRBD2 (5 bases). The V gene's germline CDR1 is DFQATT and CDR2 SNEGSKA (reference sequence). This CDR3 region has 10 residues. The V end lost 4 bases, the J end lost 5 bases, and 5 bases lay between the germline ends. The chain's CDR3 is CSATGETQYF. For the CDR3, the DNA is TGCAGTGCTACGGGGGAGACCCAGTACTTC.

The genes are TRBV11-2 and TRBJ1-2; D is perhaps TRBD1 (5 bases). The germline CDR1 and CDR2 sequences are SGHAT and FQNNGV. The CDR3 has 13 amino acids. V lost 1 base and J lost 2, with 5 bases in between. CDR3 bases: TGTGCCAGCAGCTTAGCAGGGAACTATGGCTACACCTTC. It codes for CASSLAGNYGYTF.

The sample holds a few counts of this clone. J is TRBJ1-5 and V is TRBV6-1, with D unresolved. The germline gives CDR1 MNHNS, CDR2 SASEGT. This CDR3 is 12 amino acids long. Trimming left V 7 bases short and J 5 bases short, with 9 bases between. CDR3 nucleotides: TGTGCCAGCAATAACAATTATCAGCCCCAGCATTTT. Translation: CASNNNYQPQHF.

This clone was recorded once. This chain links TRBV9 with TRBJ2-1; 9 bases agree with TRBD2. Germline CDR1 and CDR2: SGDLS and YYNGEE. The CDR3 covers 15 residues. Losses at the gene ends were 2 bases for V and 7 bases for J; bases not matched to a gene: 7. This chain's CDR3 is CASSVLAGVDNEQFF. CDR3 bases: TGTGCCAGCAGCGTTTTAGCGGGAGTCGATAATGAGCAGTTCTTC.

This chain joins TRBV6-5 and TRBJ2-3, with D possibly TRBD2 on 6 matching bases. V dropped 4 bases and J dropped 7 bases, with 15 bases sitting between them. CDR3 size: 14 residues. Germline values: CDR1 MNHEY, CDR2 SVGAGI. CDR3 amino acids: CASSSSGGVNTQYF. The CDR3 coding sequence is TGTGCCAGCAGTTCATCCGGGGGAGTGAATACGCAGTATTTT.

This chain joins TRBV5-1 and TRBJ2-4; 10 bases are shared with TRBD2. V was clipped by 5 bases and J by 0 bases; unmatched bases: 11. CDR3 length: 18 residues. The germline V gene encodes CDR1 SGHRS and CDR2 YFSETQ. This chain's CDR3 is CASRLIAGGPIAKNIQYF. Written as DNA, the CDR3 is TGCGCCAGCAGGTTAATAGCGGGGGGCCCCATAGCCAAAAACATTCAGTACTTC.

V usage is TRBV5-5 and J usage is TRBJ1-5; 8 bases match TRBD1. V shed 1 base, J shed 6 bases, and the junction held 6 bases outside the gene matches. The CDR3 consists of 15 residues. The germline CDR1 and CDR2 sequences are SGHKS and YYEKEE (reference sequence). CDR3 amino acids: CASSLLAGGGQPQHF. CDR3 nucleotide sequence: TGTGCCAGCAGCTTGTTAGCAGGGGGCGGTCAGCCCCAGCATTTT.

This clone has just a few counts. The gene calls are TRBV6-6 and TRBJ2-7; perhaps TRBD2 as D (5 bases). V was trimmed by 2 bases and J by 2 bases, leaving 7 bases between them. The germline gives CDR1 MNHNY, CDR2 SVGAGI (reference sequence). The CDR3 has 13 amino acids. CDR3 DNA: TGTGCCAGCAGTTACGGGAGAGCCTACGAGCAGTACTTC. It specifies CASSYGRAYEQYF.

CDR3 coding DNA: TGTGCCAGCTCACCAGGGGCGAGCAGTTATGGCTACACCTTC. Its translation is CASSPGASSYGYTF. This chain connects TRBV18 to TRBJ1-2, with a possible D match to TRBD1 (5 bases). V lost 2 bases and J lost 5, with 12 bases in between. Germline V gives CDR1 KGHSH, CDR2 LQKENI. This CDR3 spans 14 amino acids. Based on the CDR3 plus reference TRBV18 and TRBJ1-2, the full variable domain is NAGVMQNPRHLVRRRGQEARLRCSPMKGHSHVYWYRQLPEEGLKFMVYLQKENIIDESGMPKERFSAEFPKEGPSILRIQQVVRGDSAAYFCASSPGASSYGYTFGSGTRLTVV.

The CDR3 spells CASSPGLAGQYF. The CDR3, as DNA: TGTGCCAGTAGTCCGGGACTAGCGGGGCAGTATTTT. The chain links TRBV19 to TRBJ2-3; 12 nucleotides match TRBD2. The CDR3 loop spans 12 amino acids. The germline V gene has CDR1 LNHDA and CDR2 SQIVND (reference sequence). V lost 5 bases to trimming and J lost 11 bases; unmatched junction nucleotides: 2.

The CDR3 DNA reads TGTGCCAGCAGCTTAGGAAGGAACTACGTAGCGGGAGTTGGGTACGAGCAGTACTTC. This codes for CASSLGRNYVAGVGYEQYF. The chain has TRBV7-8 and TRBJ2-7; TRBD2 matches 9 bases. This CDR3 is built from 19 residues. Per the germline V gene, CDR1 is SGHVS and CDR2 is FQNEAQ. J gave up 4 bases and V 1 base, and 17 bases lay outside the gene matches.

V is TRBV6-6 and J is TRBJ1-1; the D gene is possibly TRBD1 (5 bases). CDR1 is MNHNY, CDR2 SVGAGI, per germline (reference sequence). V was trimmed by 2 bases and J by 4 bases, leaving 17 bases between them. CDR3 length: 16 amino acids. The CDR3 DNA sequence: TGTGCCAGCAGTTACCCCCTAGGGCAGGGAGGCACTGAAGCTTTCTTT. It yields the protein CASSYPLGQGGTEAFF.

J is TRBJ2-1 and V is TRBV5-1; D call uncertain. The CDR3 contains 13 residues. The V end was cut by 4 bases, the J end by 2 bases, with 7 bases between. Germline CDR1 is SGHRS and CDR2 is YFSETQ. The CDR3 nucleotides are TGCGCCAGCAGCCCATCTACCTACAATGAGCAGTTCTTC. Translating gives CASSPSTYNEQFF.